One and the same sample provided the 19 T cell receptor beta chains below, sequenced in a study of blood T cells in healthy people across ages. Then a second PCR, running about 6 to 12 cycles, was carried out with a sample-barcoded 5' primer and a J-beta primer mix. TCRdb reprocessed the 5' RACE reads with MiXCR, giving one entry per CDR3 protein. The sample holds 500,000 to 650,000 distinct CDR3 sequences, 27% seen once. These same records also appear under a second study, on T cells of mothers and their children.

The sequenced sample was blood. These receptor sequences come from a boy aged 2-9 years in good health.

This clonotype was seen only a few times. V gene TRBV20-1 combines with J gene TRBJ2-1; no reliable D call. Germline V lookup: CDR1 DFQATT, CDR2 SNEGSKA (reference sequence). CDR3 length equals 13 residues. The ends were cut back, 0 bases at V and 5 bases at J, with 8 bases in the middle. For the CDR3, the DNA is TGCAGTGCTAGAGATAAGTGGCACAATGAGCAGTTCTTC. This sequence encodes CSARDKWHNEQFF.

The table lists this clonotype with a few counts. The V and J genes are TRBV7-9 and TRBJ2-3; 8 bases are shared with TRBD1. The CDR3 has 14 residues. With V trimmed by 4 bases and J by 1 base, 1 base remained unmatched. The germline gives CDR1 SEHNR, CDR2 FQNEAQ (reference sequence). Here the CDR3 DNA reads TGTGCCAGCAGCTGGGGACAGGGCACAGATACGCAGTATTTT. Translation gives CASSWGQGTDTQYF.

The chain carries TRBV6-5 and TRBJ2-1; a possible D gene is TRBD2 (5 bases). Germline lookup yields CDR1 MNHEY and CDR2 SVGAGI. The CDR3 consists of 16 residues. V was pared by 4 bases and J by 5 bases, with 18 bases between. CDR3 sequence: CASSFLGGLLNNEQFF. DNA for the CDR3: TGTGCCAGCAGTTTCCTTGGAGGTCTATTAAACAATGAGCAGTTCTTC.

This clonotype was seen more than once but under ten times. The chain carries TRBV27 and TRBJ2-5, with D perhaps TRBD1 (6 bases). Germline loops: CDR1 MNHEY, CDR2 SMNVEV (reference sequence). Deletions cut 6 bases from V and 2 bases from J, with 13 bases between. The CDR3 sequence is 14 residues long. CDR3 coding DNA: TGTGCCAGCAGGGGGGCAGTGGAACAAGAGACCCAGTACTTC. Residues: CASRGAVEQETQYF.

The rearrangement links TRBV15 to TRBJ2-5; 10 positions match TRBD2. The CDR3 totals 14 residues. Trimming took 3 bases from V and 5 from J; bases not matched to a gene: 3. Looked up from germline, CDR1 is LNHNV and CDR2 is YYDKDF (reference sequence). As DNA, the CDR3 is TGTGCCACCAGCAGTTCAGCGGGAGGGGAGACCCAGTACTTC. Translation gives CATSSSAGGETQYF. Complete variable domain (other parts from reference TRBV15 and TRBJ2-5): DAMVIQNPRYQVTQFGKPVTLSCSQTLNHNVMYWYQQKSSQAPKLLFHYYDKDFNNEADTPDNFQSRRPNTSFCFLDIRSPGLGDTAMYLCATSSSAGGETQYFGPGTRLLVL.

CDR3 nucleotides: TGTGCCAGCAGGCGGGCTAGCGGGGGCACAGATACGCAGTATTTT. This gives the protein CASRRASGGTDTQYF. The V and J genes are TRBV6-1 and TRBJ2-3, with TRBD2 matching over 9 bases. This CDR3 region has 15 residues. Trimming removed 6 bases from V and 1 base from J; junction bases left unmatched: 5. The germline V gene has CDR1 MNHNS and CDR2 SASEGT.

The genes are TRBV9 and TRBJ2-5, with 7 bases matching TRBD2. CDR1 is SGDLS and CDR2 is YYNGEE in the germline V gene. The CDR3 covers 18 residues. V lost 4 bases and J lost 0; bases outside the gene matches: 15. The CDR3 DNA sequence: TGTGCCAGCAGCCCTGGGAGGGGCCAGGGCATGTACCAAGAGACCCAGTACTTC. Protein: CASSPGRGQGMYQETQYF.

This clonotype has a handful of counts. The chain joins TRBV25-1 to TRBJ1-2, with D perhaps TRBD1 (6 bases). Germline V CDR1 and CDR2: MGHDK, SYGVNS. V gave up 7 bases and J gave up 2 bases, with 14 bases separating them. This CDR3 has 14 amino acids. Here the CDR3 reads CASIGGESNYGYTF. The CDR3 coding sequence is TGTGCCAGCATAGGGGGGGAATCGAACTATGGCTACACCTTC.

The chain employs TRBV29-1 and TRBJ1-4; D remains unclear. The germline V gene has CDR1 SQVTM and CDR2 ANQGSEA. The CDR3 contains 12 residues. Trimming left V 6 bases short and J 7 bases short, with 12 bases between. The CDR3 spells CSVKGGREKLFF. CDR3 sequence (DNA): TGCAGCGTCAAGGGTGGGCGTGAAAAACTGTTTTTT.

The V and J genes are TRBV4-2 and TRBJ1-6; D is ambiguous. The V gene's germline CDR1 is LGHNA and CDR2 YNFKEQ. Between the trimmed V and J ends, which lost 6 bases and 9 bases, there was a span of 21 bases. There are 16 residues in the CDR3. CDR3 loop: CASRMEGPRQRSPLHF. CDR3 in DNA: TGTGCCAGCAGGATGGAGGGCCCCCGGCAGCGTTCACCCCTCCACTTT.

The J gene is TRBJ1-1, the V gene TRBV14, with 7 bases that match TRBD1. CDR1 is SGHDN, CDR2 FVKESK, per germline. The junction had 6 bases not matched to a gene; V was cut back by 4 bases and J by 4 bases. This CDR3 region has 14 residues. CDR3 loop: CASSRDRVCTEAFF. CDR3 in DNA: TGTGCCAGCAGCCGCGACAGGGTTTGCACTGAAGCTTTCTTT.

The J gene is TRBJ2-6, the V gene TRBV10-3, with 7 positions matching TRBD1. V was pared by 3 bases and J by 0 bases, with 5 bases of the junction left unmatched. The CDR3 totals 17 residues. Per germline, CDR1 ENHRY and CDR2 SYGVKD. The CDR3 loop reads CAISDGGQSSGANVLTF. CDR3 sequence (DNA): TGTGCCATCAGTGATGGGGGACAGAGCTCTGGGGCCAACGTCCTGACTTTC.

In this sample, this clonotype turned up a few times. The chain joins TRBV2 to TRBJ1-2, with 8 bases fitting TRBD1. The V gene's germline CDR1 is SNHLY and CDR2 FYNNEI. The trim removed 4 bases at V and 4 bases at J, leaving 8 bases unmatched. The CDR3 extends over 15 amino acids. The CDR3 spells CASSGLDREGYGYTF. The CDR3, as DNA: TGTGCCAGCAGTGGGTTGGACAGGGAGGGCTATGGCTACACCTTC.

V gene TRBV7-9 combines with J gene TRBJ2-4; perhaps TRBD2 as D (6 bases). This CDR3 is built from 14 residues. Germline-derived CDR1 and CDR2 are SEHNR and FQNEAQ (reference sequence). The V end was cut by 2 bases, the J end by 9 bases, with 14 bases between. The DNA for the CDR3 is TGTGCCAGCAGCTTATGGAGGGAGGTCGGCATTCAGTACTTC. Its protein is CASSLWREVGIQYF.

This chain joins TRBV2 and TRBJ2-4; the D gene is possibly TRBD1 (6 bases). Germline CDR1 and CDR2: SNHLY and FYNNEI. V was trimmed by 5 bases and J by 3 bases, leaving 11 bases between them. The CDR3 is 14 amino acids. The CDR3 coding sequence is TGTGCCAGCAGTACAGGGATCGTCAAAAACATTCAGTACTTC. It encodes CASSTGIVKNIQYF.

The chain combines TRBV12-3 or TRBV12-4 with TRBJ2-5; no firm D call. Trimming shortened V by 1 base and J by 5 bases, and 8 bases separated the two germline ends. The CDR3 has 13 residues. CDR3 region: CASSLVARETQYF. In DNA form, the CDR3 reads TGTGCCAGCAGTTTAGTAGCACGGGAGACCCAGTACTTC.

Remarks on this clonotype: One junction end disagrees with the germline gene, perhaps due to a read error. The chain has TRBV29-1 and TRBJ2-5, with TRBD1 identical over 8 bases. The J call is in doubt because the DNA end fits TRBJ2-1 better. Germline V gives CDR1 SQVTM, CDR2 ANQGSEA. This CDR3 spans 14 amino acids. DNA of the CDR3: TGCCGCGTTGAAGGACAGGGTAGCAACAATGAGCAGTTCTTC. It yields the protein CRVEGQGSNNEQFF.

This clonotype showed up just a few times. This chain joins TRBV3-1 and TRBJ2-7; D may match TRBD1 or TRBD2 (5 bases each). Germline CDR1 and CDR2: LGHDT and YNNKEL (reference sequence). The ends were cut back, 5 bases at V and 7 bases at J, with 15 bases in the middle. CDR3 length: 13 amino acids. CDR3 sequence: CASSVSRGPEQYF. CDR3 DNA sequence: TGTGCCAGCAGCGTAAGTCGGGGACCGGAGCAGTACTTC.

DNA of the CDR3: TGTGCCAGCAGTCCAAAGGGACAGGGGTCCTACGAGCAGTACTTC. Protein: CASSPKGQGSYEQYF. The chain joins TRBV12-3 or TRBV12-4 to TRBJ2-7; 10 nucleotides align to TRBD1. The J segment lost 1 base and the V segment lost 5 bases, leaving 5 bases of the junction unmatched. This CDR3 spans 15 amino acids.